This T cell receptor beta chain originates from a study of shared clonotypes between healthy human individuals. Sequencing used immunoSEQ multiplex PCR; TCRdb keeps in-frame clones, though not all of them. The table shows around 1.9 million clones, with approximately 92% occurring only once. Notes on this clone: Antigen specificity is unknown.

Overall study findings and caveats: Blood was the sole source, and tissue repertoires probably differ.

As defined, naive CD8 cells were CD45RO-negative and positively selected for CCR7, with terminally differentiated effector memory CD45RA+ cells excluded. Those who donated were healthy HIV-negative adults, with no recent acute infections or vaccinations reported. The trim removed 0 bases at V and 11 bases at J, leaving 5 bases unmatched. The CDR3 runs to 13 residues. Per the germline V gene, CDR1 is SGHDN and CDR2 is FVKESK. V is TRBV14 and J is TRBJ1-1; 8 bases are a match to TRBD1. The sequence came from a young man in good health. Some clones in this sample may be carry-over from other donors' samples. The sequenced sample was naive CD8+ T cells from PBMCs. The CDR3 nucleotides read TGTGCCAGCAGCCAAGATCGGACAGGGCTGGCTTTCTTT. Its protein is CASSQDRTGLAFF.